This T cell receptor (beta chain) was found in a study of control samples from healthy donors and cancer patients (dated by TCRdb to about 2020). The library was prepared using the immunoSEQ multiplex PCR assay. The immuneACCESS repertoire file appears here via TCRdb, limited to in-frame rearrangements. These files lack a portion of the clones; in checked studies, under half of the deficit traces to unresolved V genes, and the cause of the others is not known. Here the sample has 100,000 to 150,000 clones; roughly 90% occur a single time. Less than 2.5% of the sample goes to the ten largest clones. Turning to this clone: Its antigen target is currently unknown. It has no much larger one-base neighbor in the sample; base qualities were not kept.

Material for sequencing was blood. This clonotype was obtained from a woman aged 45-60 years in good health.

The CDR3 amino acid sequence is: CASSSSATAYTGLEQYF. The DNA reads as follows: TGTGCCAGCAGCAGCTCCGCGACAGCCTACACCGGGTTGGAGCAGTACTTC. The chain couples TRBV7-6 to TRBJ2-7, and perhaps TRBD1 as D gene, on 5 matching bases. From the cysteine through the phenylalanine, the CDR3 covers 17 amino acids. Just CDR3 DNA is preserved here, 51 bases in frame from base 1. The germline V gene supplies CDR1 SGHVS and CDR2 FNYEAQ. Cut back by 5 bases and 7 bases, the V and J ends lie 27 bases apart. Where the CDR3 stops, the reference TRBV7-6 and TRBJ2-7 genes take over; the full variable domain is GAGVSQSPRYKVTKRGQDVALRCDPISGHVSLYWYRQALGQGPEFLTYFNYEAQQDKSGLPNDRFSAERPEGSISTLTIQRTEQRDSAMYRCASSSSATAYTGLEQYFGPGTRLTVT.